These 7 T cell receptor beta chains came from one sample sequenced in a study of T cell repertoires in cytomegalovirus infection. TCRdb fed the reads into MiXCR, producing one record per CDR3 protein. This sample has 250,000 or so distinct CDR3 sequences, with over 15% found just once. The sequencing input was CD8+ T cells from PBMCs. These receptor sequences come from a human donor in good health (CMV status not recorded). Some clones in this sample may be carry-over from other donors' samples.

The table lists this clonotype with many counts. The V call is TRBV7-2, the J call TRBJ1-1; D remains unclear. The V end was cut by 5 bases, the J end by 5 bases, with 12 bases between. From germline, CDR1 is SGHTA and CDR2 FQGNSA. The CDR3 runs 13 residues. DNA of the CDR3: TGTGCCAGCAGCCACCTAGGAGTAACTGAAGCTTTCTTT. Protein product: CASSHLGVTEAFF. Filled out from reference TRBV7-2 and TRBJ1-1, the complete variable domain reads GAGVSQSPSNKVTEKGKDVELRCDPISGHTALYWYRQSLGQGLEFLIYFQGNSAPDKSGLPSDRFSAERTGGSVSTLTIQRTQQEDSAVYLCASSHLGVTEAFFGQGTRLTVV.

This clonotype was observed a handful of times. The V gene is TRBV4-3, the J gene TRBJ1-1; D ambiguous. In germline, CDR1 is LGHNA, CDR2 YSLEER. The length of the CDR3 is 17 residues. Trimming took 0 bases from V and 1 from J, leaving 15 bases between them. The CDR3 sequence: CASSQDGPPFENTEAFF. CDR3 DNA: TGCGCCAGCAGCCAAGATGGCCCCCCGTTCGAGAACACTGAAGCTTTCTTT.

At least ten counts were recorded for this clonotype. The CDR3 reads CASRGEGETQYF. CDR3 DNA: TGTGCCAGCAGGGGCGAGGGGGAGACCCAGTACTTC. The gene calls are TRBV7-2 and TRBJ2-5, with D perhaps given as TRBD1 or TRBD2 (5 bases each). Germline-derived CDR1 and CDR2 are SGHTA and FQGNSA. This CDR3 comprises 12 residues. Trimming removed 6 bases at V and 5 bases at J, with 10 bases between.

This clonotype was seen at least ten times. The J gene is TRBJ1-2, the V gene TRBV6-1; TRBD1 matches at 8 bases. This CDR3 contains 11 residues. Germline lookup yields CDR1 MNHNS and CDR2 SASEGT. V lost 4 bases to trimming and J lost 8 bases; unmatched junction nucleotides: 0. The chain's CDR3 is CASSAGGGYTF. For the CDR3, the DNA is TGTGCCAGCAGTGCAGGGGGCGGCTACACCTTC.

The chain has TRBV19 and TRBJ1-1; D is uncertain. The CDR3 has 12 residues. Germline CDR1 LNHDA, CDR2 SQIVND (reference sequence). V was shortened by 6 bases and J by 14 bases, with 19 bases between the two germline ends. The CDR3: CASSPTRAHPFF. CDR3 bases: TGTGCCAGTAGCCCAACTCGGGCCCACCCCTTCTTT.

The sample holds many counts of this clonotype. DNA for the CDR3: TGTGCCAGCAGTTACGGAACGGTTGAAGCTTTCTTT. Translation: CASSYGTVEAFF. The chain carries TRBV6-2 or TRBV6-3 and TRBJ1-1, with no clear D. The V end was cut by 2 bases, the J end by 7 bases, with 8 bases between. The CDR3 loop spans 12 amino acids. Germline lookup yields CDR1 MNHEY and CDR2 SVGEGT.

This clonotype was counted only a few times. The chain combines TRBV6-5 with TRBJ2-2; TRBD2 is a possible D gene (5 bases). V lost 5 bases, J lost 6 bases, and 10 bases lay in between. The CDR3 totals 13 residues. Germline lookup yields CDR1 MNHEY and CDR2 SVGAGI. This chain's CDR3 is CASSPLAPGELFF. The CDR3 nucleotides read TGTGCCAGCAGTCCCCTAGCTCCCGGGGAGCTGTTTTTT.